The T cell receptor beta chain under discussion was sequenced for a study of beta chain features in type 1 diabetes. Across the whole study: Comparable age, gender and cell yields were observed in patients relative to healthy donors. The study, taken as a whole, reports: Using cDNA template may skew counts toward highly expressing activated cells.

Researchers reported sorting CD4+ naive, central memory, regulatory and stem cell-like memory cells via CD45RO/CCR7/CD25/CD127/CD95/CD27. A word on this clone: The antigen is unknown.

Trimming removed 0 bases at V and 15 bases at J, with 12 bases between. This CDR3 comprises 12 residues. CDR1 and CDR2 (germline): SGHAT, FQNNGV. Since all of the isolated RNA was reverse transcribed, expressed TCRB transcripts were what got sequenced. The study sequenced naive, central memory and regulatory T cell samples to an average of around 3.4 million reads. Assay used: immunoSEQ multiplex PCR; TCRdb lists only in-frame clones, some missing. The profile covers over 150,000 clones, with around 8% appearing a single time and 0.5% to 0.65% taken by the ten largest. The TCR sequence derives from a man aged 18 to 29 in good health. The V call is TRBV11-2, the J call TRBJ2-1; weak D call: TRBD1 (8 bases). The specimen was central memory CD4+ T cells from blood. CDR3 coding DNA: TGTGCCAGCAGCTTAGAACAGGGGGGGCTGTTCTTC. This codes for CASSLEQGGLFF.